These 27 T cell receptor beta chains originate from one sample sequenced in a study of blood T cell repertoires in COVID-19. Libraries were prepared by immunoSEQ multiplex PCR; TCRdb keeps only in-frame clonotypes and omits some of them. There are 64,000 or so clones in the sample; 86% occur only once, and more than 1% lies in the top ten. The material sequenced was peripheral blood. These receptors were collected from a man aged 35-49 years with acute or convalescent COVID-19.

The chain employs TRBV7-3 and TRBJ2-3, with a weak D call TRBD2 (5 bases). The CDR3 has 13 amino acids. With 1 base removed from V and 6 bases from J, the gap between germline ends came to 8 bases. The germline gives CDR1 SGHTA, CDR2 FQGTGA. CDR3 in amino acids: CASSLMTTDTQYF. CDR3 nucleotide sequence: TGTGCCAGCAGCTTAATGACTACCGATACGCAGTATTTT.

This chain connects TRBV6-5 to TRBJ2-5; a possible D gene is TRBD2 (5 bases). V dropped 6 bases and J dropped 4 bases, with 15 bases sitting between them. Germline V gene data show CDR1 as MNHEY and CDR2 as SVGAGI. This CDR3 has 14 amino acids. The CDR3 sequence is CASSHEGLGETQYF. Written as DNA, the CDR3 is TGTGCCAGCAGCCACGAGGGTTTGGGAGAGACCCAGTACTTC.

This chain uses TRBV5-1 with TRBJ1-2; perhaps TRBD1 as D (6 bases). CDR1 is SGHRS, CDR2 YFSETQ, per germline. The V gene lost 4 bases and the J gene lost 2 bases, with 12 bases spanning the gap. The CDR3 runs 14 residues. CDR3 amino acids: CASSDAGQNYGYTF. The CDR3 coding sequence is TGCGCCAGCAGCGACGCCGGACAGAACTATGGCTACACCTTC.

The V and J genes are TRBV4-1 and TRBJ2-3, with 11 bases fitting TRBD2. This CDR3 comprises 19 residues. V dropped 0 bases and J dropped 9; count of bases not matched to a gene: 17. Germline-derived CDR1 and CDR2 are MGHRA and YSYEKL. The CDR3 region is CASSQERASGGLIGATQYF. The CDR3 coding sequence is TGCGCCAGCAGCCAAGAGAGGGCTAGCGGGGGGCTCATTGGGGCGACGCAGTATTTT.

This clone was detected once. The chain combines TRBV11-3 with TRBJ2-6; tentative D call: TRBD2 (5 bases). V shed 7 bases and J shed 2 bases, with 9 bases lying between them. CDR3 length equals 14 residues. CDR1 and CDR2 from the germline V gene are SGHNT and YENEEA. CDR3 DNA: TGTGCCAGCATGCACGGGGCTGGGGCCAACGTCCTGACTTTC. Translating it yields CASMHGAGANVLTF.

CDR3 sequence (DNA): TGCGCCAGCAGCTACAGGGAGGGGGACACTGAAGCTTTCTTT. It translates to CASSYREGDTEAFF. The V gene is TRBV5-1, the J gene TRBJ1-1, with TRBD1 as a possible D gene (6 bases). There are 14 residues in the CDR3. V dropped 3 bases and J dropped 3 bases, with 12 bases sitting between them. The germline gives CDR1 SGHRS, CDR2 YFSETQ.

The rearrangement links TRBV11-2 to TRBJ1-3; tentative D call: TRBD1 (5 bases). Germline CDR1 reads SGHAT; CDR2 reads FQNNGV. The CDR3 length is 15 residues. V was pared by 5 bases and J by 0 bases, with 11 bases between. CDR3 nucleotides: TGTGCCAGCAGCATTTCAGACAGCTCTGGAAACACCATATATTTT. Translating gives CASSISDSSGNTIYF.

In nucleotides, the CDR3 is TGTGCCAGCAGCCCCAAAACAGGAAACGGGCAGTACTTC. Its translation: CASSPKTGNGQYF. This chain joins TRBV11-3 and TRBJ2-7; D may be TRBD1 (5 bases). V was clipped by 5 bases and J by 9 bases, with 17 bases between them. This CDR3 is 13 amino acids long. CDR1 and CDR2 from the germline V gene are SGHNT and YENEEA.

This clone has only one observation. V usage is TRBV25-1 and J usage is TRBJ1-1; the match to TRBD1 covers 7 bases. Germline V gene data show CDR1 as MGHDK and CDR2 as SYGVNS. V was pared by 2 bases and J by 8 bases, with 8 bases of the junction left unmatched. CDR3 length equals 14 residues. CDR3 protein: CASSELLGQAEAFF. The CDR3 DNA sequence: TGTGCCAGCAGTGAACTTTTAGGACAGGCGGAAGCTTTCTTT.

The gene calls are TRBV24-1 and TRBJ1-2; D unclear. The length of the CDR3 is 12 residues. Trimming stripped 4 bases from V and 4 bases from J, with 6 bases between. The germline V gene has CDR1 KGHDR and CDR2 SFDVKD. CDR3 loop: CATSDNSYGYTF. As DNA, the CDR3 is TGTGCCACCAGTGACAACAGCTATGGCTACACCTTC.

This rearrangement joins TRBV6-5 to TRBJ2-2, with D maybe TRBD2 (6 bases). Trimming stripped 6 bases from V and 2 bases from J, with 13 bases between. Germline loops: CDR1 MNHEY, CDR2 SVGAGI. There are 15 residues in the CDR3. The CDR3 DNA sequence: TGTGCCAGCAGCCCCCGACTAGGCAACACCGGGGAGCTGTTTTTT. This codes for CASSPRLGNTGELFF.

J is TRBJ1-5 and V is TRBV2, with TRBD1 matching 9 bases. Per germline, CDR1 SNHLY and CDR2 FYNNEI. There are 16 residues in the CDR3. Trimming took 8 bases from V and 7 from J; bases not matched to a gene: 15. In DNA form, the CDR3 reads TGTGCCAGCTCGGGTCCGGGGACAGGGCCTGGGCAGCCCCAGCATTTT. It encodes CASSGPGTGPGQPQHF.

J is TRBJ2-2 and V is TRBV7-8; 11 nucleotides agree with TRBD1. The CDR3 is made up of 15 amino acids. Germline loops: CDR1 SGHVS, CDR2 FQNEAQ. Trimming removed 5 bases from V and 5 bases from J; junction bases left unmatched: 4. CDR3 DNA: TGTGCCAGCAGCCCGGGACAGGGGGTAACCGGGGAGCTGTTTTTT. Translating gives CASSPGQGVTGELFF.

V and J are TRBV11-2 and TRBJ2-2, with TRBD1 matching 8 bases. J was trimmed by 5 bases and V by 5 bases; bases with no gene match: 4. The CDR3 is 14 residues long. CDR1 is SGHAT and CDR2 is FQNNGV in the germline V gene. The CDR3 sequence is CASSPNRGTGELFF. Here the CDR3 DNA reads TGTGCCAGCAGCCCAAACAGGGGGACCGGGGAGCTGTTTTTT.

V gene TRBV4-1 combines with J gene TRBJ2-5; 14 nucleotides agree with TRBD2. CDR1 is MGHRA and CDR2 is YSYEKL in the germline V gene. This CDR3 comprises 17 residues. V lost 1 base to trimming and J lost 5 bases; unmatched junction nucleotides: 6. For the CDR3, the DNA is TGCGCCAGCAGCCAAGTGACTAGCGGGGGGGCCGGCGAGACCCAGTACTTC. It translates to CASSQVTSGGAGETQYF.

This chain connects TRBV6-5 to TRBJ1-2; no clear D gene. This CDR3 has 15 amino acids. V gave up 0 bases and J gave up 0 bases, with 8 bases separating them. Germline V gene data show CDR1 as MNHEY and CDR2 as SVGAGI. The CDR3 loop is CASSYSDGANYGYTF. The DNA of the CDR3 is TGTGCCAGCAGTTACTCGGACGGGGCTAACTATGGCTACACCTTC.

This clone was counted only a few times. The chain recombines TRBV6-1 with TRBJ1-1; no clear D. Trimming took 3 bases from V and 3 from J, leaving 14 bases between them. The CDR3 sequence is 15 residues long. From germline, CDR1 is MNHNS and CDR2 SASEGT. CDR3 nucleotides: TGTGCCAGCAGTGATCGGGTACGTGTCGACACTGAAGCTTTCTTT. It translates to CASSDRVRVDTEAFF.

This clone was observed a handful of times. V is TRBV4-2 and J is TRBJ1-3; 7 positions agree with TRBD1. Trimming removed 5 bases from V and 6 bases from J; junction bases left unmatched: 13. Per the germline V gene, CDR1 is LGHNA and CDR2 is YNFKEQ. The CDR3 spans 16 residues. The chain's CDR3 is CASSTRDSLLENTIYF. The CDR3 DNA sequence: TGTGCCAGCAGCACCCGGGACAGCCTGCTCGAAAACACCATATATTTT.

The chain combines TRBV12-3 or TRBV12-4 with TRBJ2-5; D is possibly TRBD2 (7 bases). CDR3 length equals 12 residues. The V gene lost 5 bases and the J gene lost 7 bases, with 11 bases spanning the gap. This chain's CDR3 is CASSEGGLTQYF. CDR3 bases: TGTGCCAGCAGTGAGGGGGGGCTGACCCAGTACTTC.

J is TRBJ1-5 and V is TRBV19; D call uncertain. CDR3 length: 14 residues. V was clipped by 4 bases and J by 0 bases, with 7 bases between them. Germline-derived CDR1 and CDR2 are LNHDA and SQIVND (reference sequence). The DNA of the CDR3 is TGTGCCAGTAGTAGACAAATTAGCAATCAGCCCCAGCATTTT. Amino acid sequence: CASSRQISNQPQHF.

This chain uses TRBV30 with TRBJ2-3; D might be TRBD1 (6 bases). CDR1 and CDR2 (germline): GTSNPN, SVGIG (reference sequence). The CDR3 has 12 amino acids. The germline V and J ends were trimmed by 4 bases and 1 base, with 6 bases remaining between them. The CDR3 bases are TGTGCCTGGACAGGGGGCACAGATACGCAGTATTTT. Residues: CAWTGGTDTQYF.

The V and J genes are TRBV4-1 and TRBJ1-2; 8 nucleotides line up with TRBD1. Germline CDR1 and CDR2: MGHRA and YSYEKL. The CDR3 is made up of 14 amino acids. V shed 4 bases and J 4 bases; nucleotides not matched to a gene: 5. The CDR3 loop is CASSPGQGFYGYTF. CDR3 DNA: TGCGCCAGCAGCCCTGGACAGGGCTTCTATGGCTACACCTTC.

This chain links TRBV7-2 with TRBJ2-7, with TRBD2 matching over 12 bases. The V gene end was trimmed by 1 base and the J gene end by 0 bases; junction bases not matched to a gene: 1. CDR1 and CDR2 (germline): SGHTA, FQGNSA. CDR3 length: 16 residues. The CDR3 protein is CASSLELAGGSYEQYF. The CDR3 DNA is TGTGCCAGCAGCTTAGAACTAGCGGGGGGCTCCTACGAGCAGTACTTC.

The chain carries TRBV4-2 and TRBJ2-1; D is possibly TRBD2 (7 bases). CDR1 is LGHNA, CDR2 YNFKEQ, per germline. This CDR3 comprises 19 residues. Trimming took off 0 bases at V and 0 bases at J, with 18 bases between the two ends. The CDR3 DNA sequence: TGTGCCAGCAGCCAAGATGAGGGGGGGCTTAGGAGCTCCTACAATGAGCAGTTCTTC. This encodes CASSQDEGGLRSSYNEQFF.

The chain is built from TRBV5-5 and TRBJ2-1; 7 positions match TRBD2. V lost 3 bases and J lost 1; bases outside the gene matches: 4. This CDR3 is built from 15 residues. CDR1 is SGHKS, CDR2 YYEKEE, per germline (reference sequence). CDR3 nucleotides: TGTGCCAGCAGCTCAGGACTAGTGTCCTACAATGAGCAGTTCTTC. It codes for CASSSGLVSYNEQFF.

The rearrangement joins TRBV18 to TRBJ2-1, with 8 bases matching TRBD2. Germline V lookup: CDR1 KGHSH, CDR2 LQKENI. The CDR3 is made up of 14 amino acids. V dropped 4 bases and J dropped 8; count of bases not matched to a gene: 7. The CDR3 DNA reads as TGTGCCAGCTCACTAGGACTAGCCCCCCATGAGCAGTTCTTC. Translated: CASSLGLAPHEQFF. The variable domain in full, completed from reference TRBV18 and TRBJ2-1, reads NAGVMQNPRHLVRRRGQEARLRCSPMKGHSHVYWYRQLPEEGLKFMVYLQKENIIDESGMPKERFSAEFPKEGPSILRIQQVVRGDSAAYFCASSLGLAPHEQFFGPGTRLTVL.

This chain uses TRBV4-1 with TRBJ2-1; D uncertain. The germline CDR1 and CDR2 sequences are MGHRA and YSYEKL. The length of the CDR3 is 16 residues. V lost 0 bases and J lost 0, with 9 bases in between. CDR3 region: CASSQEQPSSYNEQFF. For the CDR3, the DNA is TGCGCCAGCAGCCAAGAGCAACCGAGCTCCTACAATGAGCAGTTCTTC.